This T cell receptor (beta chain) appears in the sequencing data of a study of a mutant IDH1 vaccine in newly diagnosed glioma. Overall study context: Beforehand, treatment had been radiotherapy, temozolomide, or both; the majority received both.

V trimming: 4 bases; J trimming: 0 bases; junction bases outside the gene matches: 13. Germline CDR1 reads MNHNS; CDR2 reads SASEGT. The CDR3 loop spans 18 amino acids. Specified time point: week 47, end of study. Topical imiquimod was applied with each vaccine dose, which held 300 ug of mutant IDH1 20-mer peptide. Across weeks 1, 3, 5, 7, 11, 15, 19 and 23, patients received a vaccination each time, eight in all. Concerning this clone: What it binds is unknown.

Sequenced by immunoSEQ multiplex PCR; TCRdb stores in-frame clones only, minus some. The sample records roughly 34,000 clones, 75% to 95% being singletons. The chain is built from TRBV6-1 and TRBJ2-7, with 9 bases that match TRBD2. This clonotype was sampled from a woman aged 40 to 50 with glioma. The sequenced sample was PBMCs, obtained from a glioma patient whose treatment included an IDH1 peptide vaccine. CDR3 nucleotide sequence: TGTGCCAGCAGTGCCCGGGGAGCGGGAGGAGGCGGCTCCTACGAGCAGTACTTC. Its protein is CASSARGAGGGGSYEQYF.